This TCR beta chain was recovered during a study of blood T cell repertoires in COVID-19. Overall study: COVID-19 samples from acute and convalescent phases originated in the United States, Italy and Spain. T cells, B-cell-depleted T cells, or PBMCs provided the cDNA or gDNA that served as material.

Original analysis: Reference gene primer amplification gave estimated nucleated cell counts. The data were produced by immunoSEQ multiplex PCR, yet TCRdb's version contains in-frame clones alone and is incomplete. Clone size and V and J calls were adopted from that table, with D and trimming inferred from the DNA. The table lists about 480,000 clones, roughly 90% of them singletons. Germline loops: CDR1 SGHRS, CDR2 YFSETQ. Trimming took off 5 bases at V and 4 bases at J, with 15 bases between the two ends. CDR3 size: 14 residues. The study assigned cohorts using participant-reported clinical history. The V and J genes are TRBV5-1 and TRBJ1-1, with a possible D match to TRBD1 (5 bases). The receptor comes from a middle-aged woman who had recovered from COVID-19. Sequencing used PBMCs or T cells enriched from blood (not recorded which). The CDR3 loop reads CASRLDSKATEAFF. The CDR3 DNA reads as TGCGCCAGCAGACTCGACAGCAAAGCCACTGAAGCTTTCTTT.